This entry is about one T cell receptor (beta chain). What it binds is unknown. This sample is drawn from a study of cytomegalovirus exposure and HLA in healthy donors. Study-level points and caveats: In a later analysis, HLA-associated beta chains showed higher expansion and lower generation probabilities than comparable chains. Relative to the roughly 700-donor mean, N-insertions were reportedly fewer in an Asian-associated ancestry cluster in a later analysis.

PCR amplification relied on 60 Vbeta primers (plus 13 Jbeta primers). This table comes from immunoSEQ multiplex PCR, and its TCRdb copy is limited to in-frame clones, with some not included. The sample has around 180,000 clones; over 60% are singletons. Trimming pared 6 bases from V and 5 bases from J, leaving 22 bases between. CDR1 is LNHDA and CDR2 is SQIVND in the germline V gene (reference sequence). There are 17 residues in the CDR3. The clonotype was recovered from a girl between 5 and 17 years old in good health and CMV-seronegative. Sequencing input: PBMCs. The V call is TRBV19, the J call TRBJ2-2; a possible D gene is TRBD1 (6 bases). DNA of the CDR3: TGTGCCAGTAGCTCAAACCCCGGGACACCATTAACCGGGGAGCTGTTTTTT. Its protein product is CASSSNPGTPLTGELFF.